The 10 T cell receptor beta chains listed next were all sequenced from one sample in a study of blood T cell repertoires in COVID-19. Assay used: immunoSEQ multiplex PCR; TCRdb lists only in-frame clones, some missing. The profile shows about 240,000 clones, around 88% of them singletons. The sequenced material came from peripheral blood. These receptors came from an elderly man with acute or convalescent COVID-19.

The sample holds a few counts of this clone. The chain links TRBV5-1 to TRBJ1-3; D is undetermined. Germline V gene data show CDR1 as SGHRS and CDR2 as YFSETQ. Between the trimmed V and J ends, which lost 2 bases and 0 bases, there was a span of 12 bases. CDR3 size: 16 residues. In DNA, the CDR3 is TGCGCCAGCAGCTTAAGGCAGGTCGACTCTGGAAACACCATATATTTT. This gives the protein CASSLRQVDSGNTIYF.

This chain uses TRBV19 with TRBJ1-1, with 10 positions matching TRBD1. Trimming removed 5 bases from V and 4 bases from J; junction bases left unmatched: 10. Germline V lookup: CDR1 LNHDA, CDR2 SQIVND (reference sequence). The CDR3 covers 16 residues. The CDR3 DNA is TGTGCCAGTAGTTTAGGGGACAGGGGTCTCGTCACTGAAGCTTTCTTT. It translates to CASSLGDRGLVTEAFF.

The CDR3, as DNA: TGTGCCAGCAGCCCCCGCCGGGGCGGGAGGAGCCCCGGGGAGCTGTTTTTT. Protein: CASSPRRGGRSPGELFF. The J gene is TRBJ2-2, the V gene TRBV27; the match to TRBD2 covers 8 bases. In germline, CDR1 is MNHEY, CDR2 SMNVEV (reference sequence). The CDR3 totals 17 residues. J gave up 6 bases and V 6 bases, and 15 bases lay outside the gene matches.

The chain couples TRBV18 to TRBJ1-3; D uncertain. Trimming removed 5 bases from V and 3 bases from J, with 8 bases in between. Looked up from germline, CDR1 is KGHSH and CDR2 is LQKENI. The CDR3 extends over 13 amino acids. CDR3 in amino acids: CASSRRDGNTIYF. CDR3 nucleotides: TGTGCCAGCTCAAGGCGGGATGGAAACACCATATATTTT.

The chain employs TRBV18 and TRBJ2-1; unclear D gene. Trimming left V 2 bases short and J 8 bases short, with 7 bases between. This CDR3 comprises 12 residues. The germline gives CDR1 KGHSH, CDR2 LQKENI. CDR3 loop: CASSPVFYEQFF. In nucleotides, the CDR3 is TGTGCCAGCTCACCAGTCTTTTATGAGCAGTTCTTC. The entire variable domain, with the rest obtained from reference TRBV18 and TRBJ2-1, is as follows: NAGVMQNPRHLVRRRGQEARLRCSPMKGHSHVYWYRQLPEEGLKFMVYLQKENIIDESGMPKERFSAEFPKEGPSILRIQQVVRGDSAAYFCASSPVFYEQFFGPGTRLTVL.

Concerning this clone: Distinct nucleotide sequences in the sample also encode this CDR3. The CDR3 protein is CASSLGQGSYEQYF. The CDR3 DNA sequence: TGCGCCAGCAGCCTAGGACAGGGCTCCTACGAGCAGTACTTC. The chain uses TRBV5-1 and TRBJ2-7, with 8 bases identical to TRBD1. CDR1 is SGHRS, CDR2 YFSETQ, per germline. Losses at the gene ends were 4 bases for V and 0 bases for J; bases not matched to a gene: 3. The CDR3 sequence is 14 residues long.

The CDR3 DNA is TGTGCCATCCGAGGGGCTAGCGGGGGGCGAGAGACCCAGTACTTC. This translates into CAIRGASGGRETQYF. The rearrangement uses TRBV10-3 and TRBJ2-5; the match to TRBD2 covers 11 bases. This CDR3 has 15 residues. V shed 8 bases and J 4 bases; nucleotides not matched to a gene: 9. From germline, CDR1 is ENHRY and CDR2 SYGVKD.

The table lists this clone with a count of one. The chain joins TRBV27 to TRBJ2-1, with a possible D match to TRBD1 (5 bases). CDR1 is MNHEY and CDR2 is SMNVEV in the germline V gene (reference sequence). The germline V and J ends were trimmed by 5 bases and 14 bases, with 19 bases remaining between them. This CDR3 comprises 13 residues. The CDR3 is CASSRPLRTPEFF. In DNA, the CDR3 is TGTGCCAGCAGTCGCCCGCTGAGGACACCGGAGTTCTTC.

The chain carries TRBV19 and TRBJ2-7, with a tentative D call TRBD2 (6 bases). V was shortened by 3 bases and J by 7 bases, with 13 bases between the two germline ends. This CDR3 is 13 amino acids long. Germline-derived CDR1 and CDR2 are LNHDA and SQIVND (reference sequence). The CDR3 DNA sequence: TGTGCCAGTAGTATTTCCGGGGGTGGGGAGCAGTACTTC. Its translation is CASSISGGGEQYF.

The V call is TRBV10-1, the J call TRBJ2-1; 10 positions match TRBD2. CDR3 length equals 16 residues. V shed 2 bases and J 8 bases; nucleotides not matched to a gene: 9. CDR1 and CDR2 (germline): WNHNN, SYGVQD (reference sequence). This CDR3 is CASSEGRLAGVDEQFF. As DNA, the CDR3 is TGCGCCAGCAGTGAGGGTCGCCTAGCGGGGGTGGATGAGCAGTTCTTC.